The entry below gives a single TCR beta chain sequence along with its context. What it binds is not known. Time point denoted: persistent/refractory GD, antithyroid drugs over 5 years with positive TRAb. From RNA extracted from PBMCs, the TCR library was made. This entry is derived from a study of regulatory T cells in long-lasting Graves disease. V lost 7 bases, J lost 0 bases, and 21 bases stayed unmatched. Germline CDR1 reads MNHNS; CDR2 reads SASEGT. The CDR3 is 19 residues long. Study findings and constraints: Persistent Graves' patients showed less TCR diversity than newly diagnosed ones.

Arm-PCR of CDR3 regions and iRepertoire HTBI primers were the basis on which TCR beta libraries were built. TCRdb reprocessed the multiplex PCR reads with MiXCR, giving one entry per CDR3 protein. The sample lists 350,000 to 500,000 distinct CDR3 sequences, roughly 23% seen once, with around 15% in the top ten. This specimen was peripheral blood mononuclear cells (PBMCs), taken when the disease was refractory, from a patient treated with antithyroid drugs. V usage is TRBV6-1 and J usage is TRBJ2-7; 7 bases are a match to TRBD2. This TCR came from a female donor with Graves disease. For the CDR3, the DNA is TGTGCCAGCATCAAAACCAGTAGTAGCGGGCGGAGGAGCTCCTACGAGCAGTACTTC. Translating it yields CASIKTSSSGRRSSYEQYF.